The clone carrying this T cell receptor beta chain was observed a few times. The antigen remains undetermined. This specimen belongs to a study of long-term antiretroviral therapy in people with HIV. Study-wide context: Samples from the earliest time points predate the 2015 immediate-ART recommendation by about a decade.

Points from the study as a whole: Pre-ART clonal expansions dominated every time point's repertoire. Diversity increased after ART yet remained lower than in transplant donor controls.

Runs used v3.0 of the immunoSEQ assay and were done at survey level. Some clones are missing from TCRdb's copy, which holds only in-frame ones; the method was immunoSEQ multiplex PCR. Found here are tens of thousands of clones, around 80% of them singletons; the top ten hold about 17%. The sequences come from unsorted PBMCs, collected 0.5 years before starting antiretroviral therapy. This receptor was obtained from a man in his forties or fifties with HIV.

CDR3 coding DNA: TGTGCCAGCAGCTTGGGGACAGACAACTATGGCTACACCTTC. Translation gives CASSLGTDNYGYTF. This chain uses TRBV5-4 with TRBJ1-2; possibly TRBD1 for D (6 bases). Per germline, CDR1 SGHNT and CDR2 YYREEE (reference sequence). CDR3 length equals 14 residues. V was clipped by 0 bases and J by 2 bases, with 8 bases between them.